The present T cell receptor (beta chain) was sequenced within a study of T-cell reconstitution after alpha-beta-depleted transplantation in children. This CDR3 spans 15 amino acids. Germline V gives CDR1 DFQATT, CDR2 SNEGSKA (reference sequence). V lost 0 bases and J lost 5, with 16 bases in between. This clonotype was counted many times. For TCRbeta, the library was prepared with unique molecular identifiers. TCRdb re-derived calls from the PCR reads in MiXCR, one entry per CDR3 protein. The sample records hundreds of thousands of distinct CDR3 sequences, approximately 17% being singletons. The TCR originated in a human donor who donated a stem cell graft to a child with acute myeloid leukemia. The starting material was PBMCs from the stem cell graft donor, obtained from the stem cell graft. This chain connects TRBV20-1 to TRBJ2-5, with D tentatively TRBD2 (7 bases). The CDR3 DNA follows: TGCAGTGCTAGAGATATGGGGGGGCGCGGGGAGACCCAGTACTTC. Translating it yields CSARDMGGRGETQYF.